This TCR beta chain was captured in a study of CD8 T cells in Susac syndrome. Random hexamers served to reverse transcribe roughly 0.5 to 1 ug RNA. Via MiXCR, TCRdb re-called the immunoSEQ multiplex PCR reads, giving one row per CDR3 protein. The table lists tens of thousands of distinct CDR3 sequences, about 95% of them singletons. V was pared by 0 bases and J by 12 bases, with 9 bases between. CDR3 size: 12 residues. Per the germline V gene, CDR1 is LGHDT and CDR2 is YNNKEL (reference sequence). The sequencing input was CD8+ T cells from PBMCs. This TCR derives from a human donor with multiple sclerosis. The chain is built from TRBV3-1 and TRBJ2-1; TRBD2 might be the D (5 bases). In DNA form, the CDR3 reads TGTGCCAGCAGCCAAGATGGACTCCTGCAGTTCTTC. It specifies CASSQDGLLQFF.